The 5 T cell receptor beta chains presented below share a single source sample, sequenced in a study of human T cells and chemical hapten exposure. Time point denoted: patch test 3, about 24 weeks after DPC sensitization. Indicated treatment: therapeutic diphenylcyclopropenone sensitization with weekly scalp DPC. One entry per CDR3 protein results from TCRdb running MiXCR on the RACE reads. Altogether 90,000 to 140,000 distinct CDR3 sequences are present, 30% to 35% being singletons, with the ten largest covering about 2.7%. Sequencing used whole blood, obtained in connection with sensitization to the hapten diphenylcyclopropenone (DPC). These receptor sequences come from a man aged 35 to 55 with alopecia areata. Some clones in this sample may be carry-over from other donors' samples.

The genes are TRBV9 and TRBJ2-5; D perhaps matches TRBD2 (6 bases). Germline lookup yields CDR1 SGDLS and CDR2 YYNGEE. There are 19 residues in the CDR3. V was shortened by 0 bases and J by 5 bases, with 26 bases between the two germline ends. The CDR3 loop is CASSVAPTTGTPRGETQYF. CDR3 sequence (DNA): TGTGCCAGCAGCGTAGCCCCAACCACTGGGACTCCACGTGGGGAGACCCAGTACTTC. Supplemented by reference TRBV9 and TRBJ2-5, the full variable domain reads DSGVTQTPKHLITATGQRVTLRCSPRSGDLSVYWYQQSLDQGLQFLIQYYNGEERAKGNILERFSAQQFPDLHSELNLSSLELGDSALYFCASSVAPTTGTPRGETQYFGPGTRLLVL.

This chain's CDR3 is CASPGTVITKPETQYF. Written as DNA, the CDR3 is TGTGCCAGCCCCGGGACTGTCATTACGAAGCCAGAGACCCAGTACTTC. The rearrangement uses TRBV12-3 or TRBV12-4 and TRBJ2-5; D perhaps matches TRBD2 (6 bases). Trimming removed 8 bases at V and 4 bases at J, with 23 bases between. This CDR3 region has 16 residues.

The chain uses TRBV28 and TRBJ1-1; D may be TRBD1 (5 bases). This CDR3 is built from 13 residues. CDR1 and CDR2 (germline): MDHEN, SYDVKM. The V end was cut by 4 bases, the J end by 5 bases, with 11 bases between. The CDR3 protein is CASSSGRVTEAFF. In nucleotides, the CDR3 is TGTGCCAGCAGTTCCGGCAGGGTAACTGAAGCTTTCTTT.

The rearrangement uses TRBV7-2 and TRBJ1-2; weak D call: TRBD1 (6 bases). CDR1 and CDR2 (germline): SGHTA, FQGNSA. This CDR3 is 15 amino acids long. The V end was cut by 1 base, the J end by 3 bases, with 12 bases between. The CDR3 loop reads CASSLDGGADYGYTF. DNA of the CDR3: TGTGCCAGCAGCTTAGATGGGGGGGCGGACTATGGCTACACCTTC.

This clonotype was observed a few times. J is TRBJ2-6 and V is TRBV7-9, with 8 bases that match TRBD1. CDR3 size: 17 residues. V shed 5 bases and J 4 bases; nucleotides not matched to a gene: 10. CDR1 SEHNR and CDR2 FQNEAQ come from the germline V gene (reference sequence). Here the CDR3 reads CASSPGTGPIGANVLTF. CDR3 sequence (DNA): TGTGCCAGCAGCCCAGGGACAGGTCCCATCGGGGCCAACGTCCTGACTTTC.